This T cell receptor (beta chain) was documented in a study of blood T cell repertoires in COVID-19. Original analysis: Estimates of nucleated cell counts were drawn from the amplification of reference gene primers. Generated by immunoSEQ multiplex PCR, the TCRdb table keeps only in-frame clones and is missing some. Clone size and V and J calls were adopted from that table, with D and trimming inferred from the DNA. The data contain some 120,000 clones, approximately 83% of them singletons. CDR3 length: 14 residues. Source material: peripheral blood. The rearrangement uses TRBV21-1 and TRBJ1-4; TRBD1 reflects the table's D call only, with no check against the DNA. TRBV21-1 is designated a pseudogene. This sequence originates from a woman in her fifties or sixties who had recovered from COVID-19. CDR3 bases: TGTGCCGGACGAGACAGGGATATGAGTGAAAAACTGTTTTTT. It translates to CAGRDRDMSEKLFF.